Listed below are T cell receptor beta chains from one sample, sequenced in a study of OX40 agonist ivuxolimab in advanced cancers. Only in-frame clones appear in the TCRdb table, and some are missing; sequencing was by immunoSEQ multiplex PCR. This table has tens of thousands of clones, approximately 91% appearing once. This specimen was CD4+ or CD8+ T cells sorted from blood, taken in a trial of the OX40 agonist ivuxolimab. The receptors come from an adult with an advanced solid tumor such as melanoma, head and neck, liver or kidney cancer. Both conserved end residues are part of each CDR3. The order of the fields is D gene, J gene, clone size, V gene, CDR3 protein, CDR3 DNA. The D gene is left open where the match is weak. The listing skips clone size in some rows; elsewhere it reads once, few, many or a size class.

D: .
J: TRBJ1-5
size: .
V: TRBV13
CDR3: CASSFGQANQPQHF
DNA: TGTGCCAGCAGCTTCGGTCAGGCCAATCAGCCCCAGCATTTT

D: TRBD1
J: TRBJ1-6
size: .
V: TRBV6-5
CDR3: CASSYTTGYGSPLHF
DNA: TGTGCCAGCAGTTACACGACAGGGTATGGTTCACCCCTCCACTTT

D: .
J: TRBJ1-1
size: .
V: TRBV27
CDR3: CASSGFGGNTEAFF
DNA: TGTGCCAGCAGTGGGTTCGGGGGGAACACTGAAGCTTTCTTT

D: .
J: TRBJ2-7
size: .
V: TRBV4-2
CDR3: CASSPYLTSEQYF
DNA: TGTGCCAGCAGCCCTTACTTGACCAGCGAGCAGTACTTC

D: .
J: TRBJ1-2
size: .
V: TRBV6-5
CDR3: CASSFGRYGYTF
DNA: TGTGCCAGCAGTTTTGGGAGGTATGGCTACACCTTC

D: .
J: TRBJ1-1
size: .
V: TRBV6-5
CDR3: CASRSGLGTEAFF
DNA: TGTGCCAGCAGGTCGGGGTTAGGGACTGAAGCTTTCTTT

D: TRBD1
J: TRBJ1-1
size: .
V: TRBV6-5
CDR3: CASSPGTVNTEAFF
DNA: TGTGCCAGCAGCCCCGGGACAGTTAACACTGAAGCTTTCTTT

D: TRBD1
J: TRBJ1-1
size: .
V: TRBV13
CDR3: CASSLDGQGKVTEAFF
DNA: TGTGCCAGCAGCTTAGATGGACAGGGGAAAGTCACTGAAGCTTTCTTT

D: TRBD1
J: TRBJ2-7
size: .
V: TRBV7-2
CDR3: CASSIGQGAYEQYF
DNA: TGTGCCAGCAGCATCGGACAGGGCGCCTACGAGCAGTACTTC

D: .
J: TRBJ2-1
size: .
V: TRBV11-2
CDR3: CASSLGQLNEQFF
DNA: TGTGCCAGCAGCTTAGGACAGCTCAATGAGCAGTTCTTC

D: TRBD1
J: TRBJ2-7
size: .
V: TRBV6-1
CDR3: CASRTGQAEQYF
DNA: TGTGCCAGCAGAACCGGACAGGCAGAGCAGTACTTC

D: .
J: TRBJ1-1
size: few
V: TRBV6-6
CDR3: CGSSGTRVNTEAFF
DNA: TGTGGGAGCTCCGGGACACGGGTTAACACTGAAGCTTTCTTT

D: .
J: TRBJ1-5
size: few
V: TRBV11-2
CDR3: CASSLGVAGNQPQHF
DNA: TGTGCCAGCAGCCTCGGGGTGGCGGGGAACCAGCCCCAGCATTTT

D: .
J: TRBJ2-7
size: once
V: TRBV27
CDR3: CASSLQGFGYEQYF
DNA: TGTGCCAGCAGTCTCCAGGGGTTTGGTTACGAGCAGTACTTC

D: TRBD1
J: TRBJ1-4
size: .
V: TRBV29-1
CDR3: CSVFVGTAEEKLFF
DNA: TGCAGCGTTTTTGTAGGGACAGCGGAGGAAAAACTGTTTTTT

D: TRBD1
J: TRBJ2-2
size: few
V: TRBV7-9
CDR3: CASSWGQRNTGELFF
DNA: TGTGCCAGCAGCTGGGGACAGAGGAACACCGGGGAGCTGTTTTTT

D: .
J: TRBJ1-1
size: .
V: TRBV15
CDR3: CATSPIGGGPEAFF
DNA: TGTGCCACCAGCCCCATCGGGGGGGGCCCTGAAGCTTTCTTT

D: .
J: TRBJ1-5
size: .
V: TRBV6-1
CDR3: CASSEELQPQHF
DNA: TGTGCCAGCAGTGAAGAACTCCAGCCCCAGCATTTT

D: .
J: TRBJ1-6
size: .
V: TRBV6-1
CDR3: CASSEGASGGSPLHF
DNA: TGTGCCAGCAGTGAAGGGGCGAGTGGGGGTTCACCCCTCCACTTT

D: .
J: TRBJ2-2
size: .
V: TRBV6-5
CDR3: CASSYGQYTGELFF
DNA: TGTGCCAGCAGTTACGGGCAATACACCGGGGAGCTGTTTTTT

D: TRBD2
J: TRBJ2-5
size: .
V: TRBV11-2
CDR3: CASSLGAGGFQETQYF
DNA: TGTGCCAGCAGCTTAGGAGCGGGGGGCTTCCAAGAGACCCAGTACTTC

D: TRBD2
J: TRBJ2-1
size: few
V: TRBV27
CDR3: CASSHLGTTYNEQFF
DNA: TGTGCCAGCAGTCATCTGGGGACTACCTACAATGAGCAGTTCTTC

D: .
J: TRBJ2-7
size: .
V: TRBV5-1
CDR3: CASSLEEGQVYEQYF
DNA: TGCGCCAGCAGCTTGGAAGAGGGCCAAGTTTACGAGCAGTACTTC

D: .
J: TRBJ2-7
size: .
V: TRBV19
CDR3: CASSLDTDTPSYEQYF
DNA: TGTGCCAGTAGTCTAGACACCGACACGCCTTCCTACGAGCAGTACTTC

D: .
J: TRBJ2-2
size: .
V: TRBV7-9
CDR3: CASSPPTGAVTGELFF
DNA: TGTGCCAGCAGCCCGCCCACCGGGGCGGTTACCGGGGAGCTGTTTTTT

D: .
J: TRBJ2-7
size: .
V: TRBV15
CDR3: CATSREQTYEQYF
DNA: TGTGCCACCAGCAGAGAACAGACCTACGAGCAGTACTTC

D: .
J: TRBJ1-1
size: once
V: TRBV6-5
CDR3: CASTQGTEAFF
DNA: TGTGCCAGCACCCAGGGGACTGAAGCTTTCTTT

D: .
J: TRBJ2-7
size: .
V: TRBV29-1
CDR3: CSVEWGNYEQYF
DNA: TGCAGCGTTGAGTGGGGGAACTACGAGCAGTACTTC

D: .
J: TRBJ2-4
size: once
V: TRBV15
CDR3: CATSRDSGVAKNIQYF
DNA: TGTGCCACCAGCAGAGATAGTGGGGTAGCCAAAAACATTCAGTACTTC

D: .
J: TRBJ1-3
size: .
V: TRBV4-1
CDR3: CASSQDASSGNTIYF
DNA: TGCGCCAGCAGCCAAGACGCCAGCTCTGGAAACACCATATATTTT

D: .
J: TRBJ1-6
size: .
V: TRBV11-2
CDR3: CASSLLGRGSLHF
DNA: TGTGCCAGCAGCTTATTGGGCAGGGGATCCCTCCACTTT

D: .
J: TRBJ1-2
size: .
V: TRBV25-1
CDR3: CASSEWVEGRYGYTF
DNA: TGTGCCAGCAGTGAATGGGTAGAGGGCCGTTATGGCTACACCTTC

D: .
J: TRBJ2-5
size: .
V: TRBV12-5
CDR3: CASGLAPETQYF
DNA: TGTGCTAGTGGTTTGGCCCCGGAGACCCAGTACTTC

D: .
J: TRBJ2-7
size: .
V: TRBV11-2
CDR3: CASSNARAYEQYF
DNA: TGTGCCAGCAGCAACGCGAGGGCCTACGAGCAGTACTTC

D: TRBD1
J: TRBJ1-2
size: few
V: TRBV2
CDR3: CALLGGGGYTF
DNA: TGTGCCCTACTAGGGGGCGGAGGCTACACCTTC

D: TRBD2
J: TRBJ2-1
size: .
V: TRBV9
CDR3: CASSVDTSGPYNEQFF
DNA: TGTGCCAGCAGCGTAGACACTAGCGGGCCGTACAATGAGCAGTTCTTC

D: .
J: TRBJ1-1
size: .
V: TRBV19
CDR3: CASSLQGGRTEAFF
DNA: TGTGCCAGTAGCTTACAGGGAGGGAGGACTGAAGCTTTCTTT

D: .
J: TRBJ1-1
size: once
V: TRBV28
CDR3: CASSLGGFGAFF
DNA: TGTGCCAGCAGTTTAGGAGGGTTCGGAGCTTTCTTT

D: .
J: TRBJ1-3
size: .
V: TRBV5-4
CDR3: CASSSGGNTIYF
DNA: TGTGCCAGCAGCTCGGGTGGAAACACCATATATTTT

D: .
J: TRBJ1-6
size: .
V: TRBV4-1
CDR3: CASSQIAYNSPLHF
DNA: TGCGCCAGCAGCCAAATTGCGTATAATTCACCCCTCCACTTT

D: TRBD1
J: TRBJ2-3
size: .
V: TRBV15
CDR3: CATSAQDRGTDTQYF
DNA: TGTGCCACCAGCGCCCAGGACAGGGGAACGGATACGCAGTATTTT